The rows below give T cell receptor beta chains drawn from one sample of a study of T cells in Graves' hyperthyroidism and ophthalmopathy. TCRdb itself ran the multiplex PCR reads through MiXCR, one entry per CDR3 protein. The sample shows around 350,000 distinct CDR3 sequences, 19% of them seen only once. The sequencing input was blood. The receptors stem from a woman under 30 with Graves' hyperthyroidism. Both conserved end residues are part of each CDR3. Fields, in order: clone size, V gene, D gene, CDR3 length, J gene, CDR3 protein, CDR3 DNA. The D gene is left open where the match is weak. Part of the rows lack a size; the others show once, few, many or a class for expanded clones.

size: many; V: TRBV6-1; D: -; length: 11; J: TRBJ1-1; CDR3: CASSDGSEAFF; DNA: TGTGCCAGCAGTGACGGGTCCGAAGCTTTCTTT
size: many; V: TRBV2; D: -; length: 14; J: TRBJ1-2; CDR3: CASRQGTRDYGYTF; DNA: TGTGCCAGCAGGCAGGGAACTCGTGACTATGGCTACACCTTC
size: -; V: TRBV11-2; D: -; length: 14; J: TRBJ1-1; CDR3: CASSLSTGHTEAFF; DNA: TGTGCCAGCAGCTTATCCACAGGACACACTGAAGCTTTCTTT
size: -; V: TRBV12-3/TRBV12-4; D: TRBD1; length: 16; J: TRBJ2-7; CDR3: CASSLNWQGASYEQYF; DNA: TGTGCCAGCAGTTTAAACTGGCAGGGGGCGTCCTACGAGCAGTACTTC
size: many; V: TRBV30; D: -; length: 10; J: TRBJ1-2; CDR3: CACQSYGYTF; DNA: TGTGCCTGCCAAAGCTATGGCTACACCTTC
size: -; V: TRBV18; D: -; length: 14; J: TRBJ2-2; CDR3: CASSLGYNTGELFF; DNA: TGTGCCAGCTCACTAGGCTACAACACCGGGGAGCTGTTTTTT
size: -; V: TRBV6-1; D: -; length: 11; J: TRBJ1-2; CDR3: CASGKSYGYTF; DNA: TGTGCCAGCGGGAAGAGCTATGGCTACACCTTC
size: many; V: TRBV6-1; D: -; length: 11; J: TRBJ2-7; CDR3: CASSRLYEQYF; DNA: TGTGCCAGCAGTCGACTCTACGAGCAGTACTTC
size: many; V: TRBV2; D: -; length: 14; J: TRBJ1-2; CDR3: CASSGDYRDYGYTF; DNA: TGTGCCAGCAGTGGGGATTACAGGGACTATGGCTACACCTTC
size: many; V: TRBV29-1; D: -; length: 13; J: TRBJ2-5; CDR3: CSVEDPGAETQYF; DNA: TGCAGCGTTGAAGATCCCGGGGCGGAGACCCAGTACTTC
size: many; V: TRBV6-5; D: TRBD1; length: 15; J: TRBJ1-1; CDR3: CASSRTGTGNTEAFF; DNA: TGTGCCAGCAGTCGTACCGGGACAGGGAACACTGAAGCTTTCTTT
size: many; V: TRBV7-6; D: -; length: 13; J: TRBJ2-5; CDR3: CASSTWTGETQYF; DNA: TGTGCCAGCAGCACTTGGACCGGAGAGACCCAGTACTTC
size: many; V: TRBV9; D: -; length: 17; J: TRBJ1-3; CDR3: CASSVAPRQSSGNTIYF; DNA: TGTGCCAGCAGCGTAGCTCCTAGACAGAGCTCTGGAAACACCATATATTTT
size: -; V: TRBV7-3; D: -; length: 16; J: TRBJ2-2; CDR3: CASSSQERALAGELFF; DNA: TGTGCCAGCAGCTCACAGGAGCGAGCTTTAGCCGGGGAGCTGTTTTTT
size: -; V: TRBV11-2; D: TRBD1; length: 16; J: TRBJ1-1; CDR3: CASSLYLTGMNTEAFF; DNA: TGTGCCAGCAGCTTATATCTGACAGGGATGAACACTGAAGCTTTCTTT
size: few; V: TRBV6-1; D: -; length: 13; J: TRBJ1-1; CDR3: CASIPSRSTEAFF; DNA: TGTGCCAGCATTCCTTCCAGGAGCACTGAAGCTTTCTTT
size: -; V: TRBV27; D: TRBD1; length: 17; J: TRBJ1-1; CDR3: CASSPIPTGVSNTEAFF; DNA: TGTGCCAGCAGCCCCATCCCGACAGGGGTATCGAACACTGAAGCTTTCTTT
size: many; V: TRBV11-2; D: -; length: 15; J: TRBJ2-7; CDR3: CASSLEPAATFEQYF; DNA: TGTGCCAGCAGCTTGGAACCGGCCGCCACCTTTGAGCAGTACTTC
size: many; V: TRBV6-2/TRBV6-3; D: -; length: 15; J: TRBJ1-5; CDR3: CASSPPNIRAQPQHF; DNA: TGTGCCAGCAGCCCCCCGAACATCAGGGCTCAGCCCCAGCATTTT